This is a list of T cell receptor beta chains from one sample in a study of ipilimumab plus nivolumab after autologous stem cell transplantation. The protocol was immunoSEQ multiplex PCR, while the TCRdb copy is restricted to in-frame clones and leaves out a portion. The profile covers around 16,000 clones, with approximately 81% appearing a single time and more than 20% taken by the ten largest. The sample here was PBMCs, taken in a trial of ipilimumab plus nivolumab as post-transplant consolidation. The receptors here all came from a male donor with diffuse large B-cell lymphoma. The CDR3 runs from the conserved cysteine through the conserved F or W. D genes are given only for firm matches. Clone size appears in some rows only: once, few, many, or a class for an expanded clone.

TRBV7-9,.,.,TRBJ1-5,TGTGCCAGCAGCTTAGGTGGTAGTAGCAATCAGCCCCAGCATTTT,CASSLGGSSNQPQHF
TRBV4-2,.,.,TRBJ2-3,TGTGCCAGCAGCCTAGAGACAGGTGTTCCAGATACGCAGTATTTT,CASSLETGVPDTQYF
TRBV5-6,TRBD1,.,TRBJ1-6,TGTGCCAGCAGCCCCGGGACAGGGAACTCCTATAATTCACCCCTCCACTTT,CASSPGTGNSYNSPLHF
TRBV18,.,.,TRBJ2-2,TGTGCCAGCTCACCGCCGAACACCGGGGAGCTGTTTTTT,CASSPPNTGELFF
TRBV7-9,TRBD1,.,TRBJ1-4,TGTGCCAGCAGTTGGCGGACAGGGGCAGGAAATGAAAAACTGTTTTTT,CASSWRTGAGNEKLFF
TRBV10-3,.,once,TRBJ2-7,TGTGCCACCTGGGGAGAGGACTCCTACGAGCAGTACTTC,CATWGEDSYEQYF
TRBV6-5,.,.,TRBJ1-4,TGTGCCAGCAGTTACGGTGCGGCTAATGAAAAACTGTTTTTT,CASSYGAANEKLFF
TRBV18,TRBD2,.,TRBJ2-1,TGTGCCAGCTCACCTCCGGGCGGGGGGGCCAGTGAGCAGTTCTTC,CASSPPGGGASEQFF
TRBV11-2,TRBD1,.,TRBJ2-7,TGTGCCAGCAGCAAGGGGGCAGGGGAAGGCTACGAGCAGTACTTC,CASSKGAGEGYEQYF
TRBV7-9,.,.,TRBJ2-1,TGTGCCAGCAGCTTAGGATACAATGAGCAGTTCTTC,CASSLGYNEQFF
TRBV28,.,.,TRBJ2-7,TGTGCCAGCAGATCCGCCGGACAGGGAGGGCCCGAGCAGTACTTC,CASRSAGQGGPEQYF
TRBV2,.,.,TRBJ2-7,TGTGCCAGCGAGTTGAGACTACTTGGGGCCGAGCAGTACTTC,CASELRLLGAEQYF
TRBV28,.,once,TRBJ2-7,TGTGCCAGCAGCCTCTTCGACGAGCAGTACTTC,CASSLFDEQYF
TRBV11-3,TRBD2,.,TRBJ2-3,TGTGCCAGCAGCCTAACCTCGACTAGCGGGGGGCCTAGAAGCACAGATACGCAGTATTTT,CASSLTSTSGGPRSTDTQYF
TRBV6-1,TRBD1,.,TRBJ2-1,TGTGCCAGCAGTGAGTCTTTTGTGGCAGGGGGCGTGAATGAGCAGTTCTTC,CASSESFVAGGVNEQFF
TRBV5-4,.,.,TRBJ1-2,TGTGCCAGCAGCTTGAAAGGGGGGATCTATGGCCACACCTTC,CASSLKGGIYGHTF
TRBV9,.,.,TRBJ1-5,TGTGCCAGCAGCGTTCACCAGGGGACGAAGGTGAGCAATCAGCCCCAGCATTTT,CASSVHQGTKVSNQPQHF
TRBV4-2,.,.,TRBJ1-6,TGTGCCAGCAGCCAAAGGGCTGGGGACGGCAATTCACCCCTCCACTTT,CASSQRAGDGNSPLHF
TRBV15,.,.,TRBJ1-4,TGTGCCACCAGCAGCCGGGACCGTAATGAAAAACTGTTTTTT,CATSSRDRNEKLFF
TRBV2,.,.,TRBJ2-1,TGTGCCAGCGGGGGTTTGGGTTCGGGCTCGGGATCCTACAATGAGCAGTTCTTC,CASGGLGSGSGSYNEQFF
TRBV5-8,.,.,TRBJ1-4,TGTGCCAGCAGCAGGAGTATTAATGAAAAACTGTTTTTT,CASSRSINEKLFF
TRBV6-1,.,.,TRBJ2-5,TGTGCCAGCAGTGAATCGCTCGACCAAGAGACCCAGTACTTC,CASSESLDQETQYF
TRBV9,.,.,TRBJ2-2,TGTGCCAGCAGCGTAGCTAACGGAGCATCTGGGGAGCTGTTTTTT,CASSVANGASGELFF
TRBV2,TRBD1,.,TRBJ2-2,TGTGCCGTACAGGGGGGGAACACCGGGGAGCTGTTTTTT,CAVQGGNTGELFF
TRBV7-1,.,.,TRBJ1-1,TGTGCCAGCAGCCCGCTAGAGGGTCCTGAAGCTTTCTTT,CASSPLEGPEAFF
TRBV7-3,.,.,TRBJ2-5,TGTGCCAGCAGCACGACCGGGACCCCTGGGGAGACCCAGTACTTC,CASSTTGTPGETQYF
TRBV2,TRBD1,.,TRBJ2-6,TGTGCCAGCAGTTTCGGGACAGGGGGCTCTGGGGCCAACGTCCTGACTTTC,CASSFGTGGSGANVLTF
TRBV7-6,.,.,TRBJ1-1,TGTGCCAGCAGCGGGGGTGGCACTGAAGCTTTCTTT,CASSGGGTEAFF
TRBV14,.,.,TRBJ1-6,TGTGCCAGCAGCCAAGAAGGGGGGTATAATTCACCCCTCCACTTT,CASSQEGGYNSPLHF
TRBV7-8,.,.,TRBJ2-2,TGTGCCAGCAGCTTAGGATTCGCGAACACCGGGGAGCTGTTTTTT,CASSLGFANTGELFF
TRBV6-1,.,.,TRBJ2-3,TGTGCCAGCAGTGAAGCTGCGGGGGCCCCAGATACGCAGTATTTT,CASSEAAGAPDTQYF
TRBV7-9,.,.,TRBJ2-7,TGTGCCAGCAGCTTAGCAGGGTCCGGCGAGCAGTACTTC,CASSLAGSGEQYF
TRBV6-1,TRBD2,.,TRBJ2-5,TGTGCCAGCATCAAGGGAGGGGTGGAGACCCAGTACTTC,CASIKGGVETQYF
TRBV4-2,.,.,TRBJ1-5,TGTGCCAGCAGCCAGGCCAGTCGGCAGCCCCAGCATTTT,CASSQASRQPQHF
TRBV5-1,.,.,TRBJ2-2,TGCGCCAGCAGCTTGTCAGCCGGGGGCGTCAACACCGGGGAGCTGTTTTTT,CASSLSAGGVNTGELFF
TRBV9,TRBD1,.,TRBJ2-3,TGTGCCAGCAGCGTGGGGACAGGAACCACAGATACGCAGTATTTT,CASSVGTGTTDTQYF
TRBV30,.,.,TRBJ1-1,TGTGCCTGGAGTAAGGAAATGAACACTGGAGCTTTCTTT,CAWSKEMNTGAFF
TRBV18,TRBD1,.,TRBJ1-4,TGTGCCAGCTCACCACAACCGGGACAGGGTAGTGAAAAACTGTTTTTT,CASSPQPGQGSEKLFF
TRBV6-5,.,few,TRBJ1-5,TGTGCCAGCAGTTATTCGGGGGGTCATCAGCCCCAGCATTTT,CASSYSGGHQPQHF
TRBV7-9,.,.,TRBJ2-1,TGTGCCAGCAGCCTTAACCATGGGGAGCAGTTCTTC,CASSLNHGEQFF
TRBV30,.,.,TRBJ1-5,TGTGCCTGGAGTTCAGTCGGCAATCAGCCCCAGCATTTT,CAWSSVGNQPQHF
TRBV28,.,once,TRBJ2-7,TGTGCCAGCAGTTCGGCCCGCAACTCCTACGAGCAGTACTTC,CASSSARNSYEQYF
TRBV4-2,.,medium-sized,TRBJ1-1,TGTGCCAGCAGCCAATCACAGGGTATGGGAGCTTTCTTT,CASSQSQGMGAFF
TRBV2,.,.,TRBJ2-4,TGTGCCAGCAGCGGACTACAGGGGAAAAACATTCAGTACTTC,CASSGLQGKNIQYF
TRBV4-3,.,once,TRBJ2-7,TGCGCCAGCAGCCAAGATCTCCCAGGGTCCTCCTACGAGCAGTACTTC,CASSQDLPGSSYEQYF
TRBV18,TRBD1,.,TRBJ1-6,TGTGCCAGCTCACCTACAGGGGTCGGTTCACCCCTCCACTTT,CASSPTGVGSPLHF
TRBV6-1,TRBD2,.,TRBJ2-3,TGTGCCAGCAGTGAAGCTAGCGGGGGGCCAGATACGCAGTATTTT,CASSEASGGPDTQYF
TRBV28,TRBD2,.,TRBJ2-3,TGTGCCAGCAGTTACCCAACTAGCGGGGAGAGCACAGATACGCAGTATTTT,CASSYPTSGESTDTQYF
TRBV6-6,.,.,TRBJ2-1,TGTGCCAGCAGTTACTTGAATGAGCAGTTCTTC,CASSYLNEQFF
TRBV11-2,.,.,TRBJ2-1,TGTGCCAGCAGAAGGGGAGCTACAATCTCCTACAATGAGCAGTTCTTC,CASRRGATISYNEQFF
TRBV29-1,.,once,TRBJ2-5,TGCAGCGTGCCCCGGCTCAGGGACCAAGAGACCCAGTACTTC,CSVPRLRDQETQYF
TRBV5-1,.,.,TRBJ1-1,TGCGCCAGCAGCGATATGGGGGACACTGAAGCTTTCTTT,CASSDMGDTEAFF
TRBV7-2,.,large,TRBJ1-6,TGTGCCAGCAGCTTAGTGTCAGTAGTTAATTCACCCCTCCACTTT,CASSLVSVVNSPLHF
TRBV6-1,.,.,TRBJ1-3,TGTGCCAGCACCCCGGGGGGGTCTGGAAACACCATATATTTT,CASTPGGSGNTIYF
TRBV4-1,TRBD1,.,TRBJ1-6,TGCGCCAGCAGCCAGCCCCCCGGGACAGCTAATTCACCCCTCCACTTT,CASSQPPGTANSPLHF
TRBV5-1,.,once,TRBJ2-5,TGCGCCAGCAGCTTGGTTGCGACAGGAGAAGAGACCCAGTACTTC,CASSLVATGEETQYF
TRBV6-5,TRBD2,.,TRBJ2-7,TGTGCCAGCAGTTCGGGCCTAGCGGGGGCCGAGCAGTACTTC,CASSSGLAGAEQYF
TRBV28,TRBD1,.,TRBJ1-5,TGTGCCAGCAGGTCCCAGGGGGGGGTAGGTCAGCCCCAGCATTTT,CASRSQGGVGQPQHF
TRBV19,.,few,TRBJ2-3,TGTGCCAGTAGTATTATGGCTACCTCGGATGGCACAGATACGCAGTATTTT,CASSIMATSDGTDTQYF